This is a list of T cell receptor beta chains from one sample in a study of T cell responses to AZD1222 COVID-19 vaccine. The protocol was immunoSEQ multiplex PCR, while the TCRdb copy is restricted to in-frame clones and leaves out a portion. The sample has 150,000 to 200,000 clones; 85% to 95% are singletons. The sample here was peripheral blood, taken on day 0 of AZD1222 vaccination. The receptors derive from an adult in good health. The CDR3 runs from the conserved cysteine through the conserved F or W. The order of the fields is D gene, V gene, clone size, J gene, CDR3 protein, CDR3 DNA. D genes are given only for firm matches. Clone sizes are given selectively: once, few, many, or a class where the clone is expanded.

D: -; V: TRBV19; size: -; J: TRBJ1-1; CDR3: CASILHPDMNTEAFF; DNA: TGTGCCAGTATTCTCCACCCGGACATGAACACTGAAGCTTTCTTT
D: -; V: TRBV10-3; size: -; J: TRBJ2-2; CDR3: CAISEQGNTGELFF; DNA: TGTGCCATCAGTGAACAGGGTAACACCGGGGAGCTGTTTTTT
D: TRBD1; V: TRBV18; size: -; J: TRBJ2-7; CDR3: CASSPKRDSPYEQYF; DNA: TGTGCCAGCTCACCGAAAAGGGACAGTCCCTACGAGCAGTACTTC
D: TRBD2; V: TRBV28; size: -; J: TRBJ2-2; CDR3: CASSLGLSVKWGLSNTGELFF; DNA: TGTGCCAGCAGTTTGGGACTATCCGTAAAATGGGGACTTAGCAACACCGGGGAGCTGTTTTTT
D: -; V: TRBV9; size: once; J: TRBJ2-1; CDR3: CASSVAAGFNNEQFF; DNA: TGTGCCAGCAGCGTAGCGGCGGGATTCAACAATGAGCAGTTCTTC
D: TRBD1; V: TRBV9; size: once; J: TRBJ1-2; CDR3: CASSARDRDYGYTF; DNA: TGTGCCAGCAGCGCGCGGGACAGGGACTATGGCTACACCTTC
D: -; V: TRBV13; size: -; J: TRBJ1-4; CDR3: CASSSTGATNEKLFF; DNA: TGTGCCAGCAGCTCTACAGGAGCAACTAATGAAAAACTGTTTTTT
D: -; V: TRBV19; size: -; J: TRBJ1-2; CDR3: CASTSAGDVRRINYGYTF; DNA: TGTGCCAGTACCTCCGCCGGGGACGTACGTAGGATTAACTATGGCTACACCTTC
D: -; V: TRBV29-1; size: -; J: TRBJ1-1; CDR3: CSVDRSNTEAFF; DNA: TGCAGCGTTGACAGGTCGAACACTGAAGCTTTCTTT
D: -; V: TRBV19; size: -; J: TRBJ1-5; CDR3: CATGTGRRNQPQHF; DNA: TGTGCCACAGGCACCGGGAGACGCAATCAGCCCCAGCATTTT
D: -; V: TRBV19; size: -; J: TRBJ2-6; CDR3: CAAGPSGANVLTF; DNA: TGTGCCGCAGGGCCCTCTGGGGCCAACGTCCTGACTTTC
D: -; V: TRBV29-1; size: -; J: TRBJ1-2; CDR3: CSITARTQDKFSYGYTF; DNA: TGCAGCATTACGGCCCGGACACAGGATAAATTTTCCTATGGCTACACCTTC
D: -; V: TRBV21-1; size: once; J: TRBJ2-5; CDR3: CASSKGGPHGETQYF; DNA: TGTGCCAGCAGCAAAGGCGGGCCCCACGGGGAGACCCAGTACTTC
D: -; V: TRBV15; size: -; J: TRBJ1-6; CDR3: CATSPSGSPLHF; DNA: TGTGCCACCAGCCCCTCAGGGTCACCCCTCCACTTT
D: TRBD1; V: TRBV27; size: -; J: TRBJ1-2; CDR3: CASSLGQDRPNYYGYTF; DNA: TGTGCCAGCAGTCTCGGACAGGACCGCCCTAATTACTATGGCTACACCTTC
D: TRBD2; V: TRBV4-1; size: -; J: TRBJ2-7; CDR3: CASSQASGSGNEQYF; DNA: TGCGCCAGCAGCCAAGCTAGCGGGAGTGGAAACGAGCAGTACTTC
D: TRBD2; V: TRBV29-1; size: -; J: TRBJ2-1; CDR3: CSVIAGGSYNEQFF; DNA: TGCAGCGTTATAGCGGGAGGGTCCTACAATGAGCAGTTCTTC
D: -; V: TRBV19; size: -; J: TRBJ2-2; CDR3: CASSDQGGMELFF; DNA: TGTGCCAGTAGTGACCAGGGGGGGATGGAGCTGTTTTTT
D: -; V: TRBV6-2/TRBV6-3; size: -; J: TRBJ1-5; CDR3: CASSYRRRGNQPQHF; DNA: TGTGCCAGCAGTTATCGCCGTCGGGGCAATCAGCCCCAGCATTTT
D: TRBD1; V: TRBV4-2; size: -; J: TRBJ1-2; CDR3: CASSQPGTGDLGGYTF; DNA: TGTGCCAGCAGCCAACCCGGGACAGGGGATCTGGGGGGCTACACCTTC
D: -; V: TRBV28; size: -; J: TRBJ1-2; CDR3: CASSSTEYGYTF; DNA: TGTGCCAGCAGTTCTACAGAGTATGGCTACACCTTC
D: -; V: TRBV20-1; size: -; J: TRBJ1-2; CDR3: CSATDQDGYTF; DNA: TGCAGTGCTACGGATCAGGATGGCTACACCTTC
D: -; V: TRBV9; size: -; J: TRBJ1-2; CDR3: CASSPQGSGGSYGYTF; DNA: TGTGCCAGCAGCCCTCAGGGATCCGGGGGAAGCTATGGCTACACCTTC
D: TRBD2; V: TRBV3-1/TRBV3-2; size: -; J: TRBJ2-5; CDR3: CASSPRTSGRIWLETQYF; DNA: TGTGCCAGCAGCCCTCGGACTAGCGGGAGGATATGGCTAGAGACCCAGTACTTC
D: TRBD1; V: TRBV7-9; size: -; J: TRBJ2-3; CDR3: CASSYGTGRRTDTQYF; DNA: TGTGCCAGCAGTTATGGGACAGGTAGACGCACAGATACGCAGTATTTT
D: -; V: TRBV7-8; size: -; J: TRBJ1-3; CDR3: CASSPWGGSGNTIYF; DNA: TGTGCCAGCAGCCCCTGGGGAGGCTCTGGAAACACCATATATTTT
D: TRBD1; V: TRBV5-1; size: -; J: TRBJ1-2; CDR3: CASSPTHDREDGYTF; DNA: TGCGCCAGCAGCCCAACACACGACAGGGAGGATGGCTACACCTTC
D: -; V: TRBV6-5; size: -; J: TRBJ1-1; CDR3: CASRGTPSTEAFF; DNA: TGTGCCAGTCGGGGGACACCCAGCACTGAAGCTTTCTTT
D: -; V: TRBV5-4; size: -; J: TRBJ1-2; CDR3: CASSLPGGGYTF; DNA: TGTGCCAGCAGCTTACCTGGGGGTGGCTACACCTTC
D: -; V: TRBV6-5; size: -; J: TRBJ2-7; CDR3: CASSYSMTARYEQYF; DNA: TGTGCCAGCAGTTACTCGATGACCGCCAGATACGAGCAGTACTTC
D: TRBD1; V: TRBV4-1; size: -; J: TRBJ1-2; CDR3: CATTGPGGYTF; DNA: TGCGCCACGACAGGGCCCGGCGGCTACACCTTC
D: -; V: TRBV4-3; size: -; J: TRBJ1-1; CDR3: CASSQDLSLTGEAFF; DNA: TGCGCCAGCAGCCAAGACCTCAGCCTAACAGGTGAAGCTTTCTTT
D: -; V: TRBV9; size: -; J: TRBJ1-6; CDR3: CASSAGQSYNSPLHF; DNA: TGTGCCAGCAGCGCCGGACAGAGCTATAATTCACCCCTCCACTTT
D: -; V: TRBV13; size: -; J: TRBJ1-3; CDR3: CASSSSETPGNTIYF; DNA: TGTGCCAGCAGCTCCTCCGAGACACCTGGAAACACCATATATTTT
D: -; V: TRBV10-3; size: -; J: TRBJ2-5; CDR3: CASSGGEGETQYF; DNA: TGTGCCAGTAGCGGTGGGGAAGGGGAGACCCAGTACTTC
D: -; V: TRBV9; size: once; J: TRBJ1-6; CDR3: CASSVEGGHNSPLHF; DNA: TGTGCCAGCAGCGTAGAGGGGGGCCATAATTCACCCCTCCACTTT
D: -; V: TRBV28; size: -; J: TRBJ1-5; CDR3: CASTRRGRNQPQHF; DNA: TGTGCCAGCACTCGTAGGGGCCGCAATCAGCCCCAGCATTTT
D: -; V: TRBV5-1; size: -; J: TRBJ1-3; CDR3: CASRPGPKLLGNTIYF; DNA: TGCGCCAGCAGGCCGGGACCCAAGCTGTTAGGAAACACCATATATTTT
D: TRBD2; V: TRBV7-8; size: once; J: TRBJ2-2; CDR3: CASSLSRQTRAGGPGTGELFF; DNA: TGTGCCAGCAGCTTGTCCCGTCAAACCCGAGCGGGGGGGCCGGGCACCGGGGAGCTGTTTTTT
D: -; V: TRBV10-3; size: -; J: TRBJ2-3; CDR3: CAISEEGSSTDTQYF; DNA: TGTGCCATCAGTGAAGAGGGGAGTTCCACAGATACGCAGTATTTT
D: -; V: TRBV4-2; size: -; J: TRBJ1-6; CDR3: CASSQDRDPNSPLHF; DNA: TGTGCCAGCAGCCAAGACAGGGATCCTAATTCACCCCTCCACTTT
D: TRBD1; V: TRBV9; size: -; J: TRBJ2-3; CDR3: CASSLRQGTDTQYF; DNA: TGTGCCAGCAGCCTACGACAGGGGACAGATACGCAGTATTTT
D: -; V: TRBV19; size: -; J: TRBJ1-1; CDR3: CATKPPLHDSEAFF; DNA: TGTGCCACCAAGCCCCCCCTTCACGACAGTGAAGCTTTCTTT
D: -; V: TRBV7-2; size: -; J: TRBJ2-4; CDR3: CASSPGPAKNIQYF; DNA: TGTGCCAGCAGCCCTGGCCCCGCCAAAAACATTCAGTACTTC
D: -; V: TRBV12-3/TRBV12-4; size: -; J: TRBJ1-5; CDR3: CASSFGTQPQHF; DNA: TGTGCCAGCAGTTTTGGGACACAGCCCCAGCATTTT
D: -; V: TRBV5-4; size: few; J: TRBJ2-1; CDR3: CASSFDPGLSYNEQFF; DNA: TGTGCCAGCAGCTTTGACCCGGGACTCTCCTACAATGAGCAGTTCTTC
D: -; V: TRBV3-1/TRBV3-2; size: once; J: TRBJ2-7; CDR3: CASSQDTKNEQYF; DNA: TGTGCCAGCAGCCAAGACACGAAAAACGAGCAGTACTTC
D: -; V: TRBV6-5; size: -; J: TRBJ1-1; CDR3: CASSYSSSGDTEAFF; DNA: TGTGCCAGCAGTTACTCGAGCTCCGGGGACACTGAAGCTTTCTTT
D: -; V: TRBV3-1/TRBV3-2; size: -; J: TRBJ1-1; CDR3: CASSQGPISTPEAFF; DNA: TGTGCCAGCAGCCAAGGGCCCATTTCTACCCCTGAAGCTTTCTTT
D: TRBD1; V: TRBV7-2; size: once; J: TRBJ1-2; CDR3: CASSFGGTGRLLFGYTF; DNA: TGTGCCAGCAGCTTCGGAGGGACAGGGAGGCTCCTGTTTGGCTACACCTTC
D: -; V: TRBV4-2; size: -; J: TRBJ1-1; CDR3: CASSHHRAHIMNTEAFF; DNA: TGTGCCAGCAGCCACCACAGGGCGCACATAATGAACACTGAAGCTTTCTTT
D: -; V: TRBV2; size: -; J: TRBJ1-1; CDR3: CASPAGGPEDTEAFF; DNA: TGTGCCAGCCCCGCCGGGGGTCCCGAAGACACTGAAGCTTTCTTT
D: -; V: TRBV2; size: -; J: TRBJ1-4; CDR3: CASTGRATNEKLFF; DNA: TGTGCCAGCACGGGGCGCGCAACTAATGAAAAACTGTTTTTT
D: -; V: TRBV11-2; size: once; J: TRBJ2-2; CDR3: CASSLRAPGGELFF; DNA: TGTGCCAGCAGCTTACGGGCCCCAGGCGGGGAGCTGTTTTTT
D: TRBD1; V: TRBV28; size: once; J: TRBJ1-1; CDR3: CASRQGSYTEAFF; DNA: TGTGCCAGCAGACAGGGGTCCTACACTGAAGCTTTCTTT
D: -; V: TRBV5-1; size: -; J: TRBJ2-1; CDR3: CASSLGRTWNEQFF; DNA: TGCGCCAGCAGCTTGGGCCGGACTTGGAATGAGCAGTTCTTC
D: -; V: TRBV27; size: once; J: TRBJ1-1; CDR3: CASSLRRETEAFF; DNA: TGTGCCAGCAGCCTCCGTAGGGAGACTGAAGCTTTCTTT